This entry describes one TCR beta chain. Its antigen is not known. This sample stems from a study of shared clonotypes between healthy human individuals. Whole-study context: A few men and two women, aged 18 to 49, were donors. CD4 naive cells filled three plates per donor, CD4 memory three, CD8 naive two and CD8 memory one.

The investigators split CD4+ cells into a CD45RA+ naive subset and a CD45RA-negative memory subset. General study findings and limits: On the whole, naive subsets had larger estimated richness than memory subsets had.

Assay used: immunoSEQ multiplex PCR; TCRdb lists only in-frame clones, some missing. The sample has about 2.5 million clones, 85% to 95% seen once. The CDR3 runs 15 residues. V lost 0 bases, J lost 3 bases, and 9 bases lay in between. The germline gives CDR1 SGHNT, CDR2 YENEEA. This chain links TRBV11-3 with TRBJ2-1; D ambiguous. Input material: naive CD4+ T cells from PBMCs. Regarding subset: CD45RA+ positively selected. The clonotype comes from a young man in good health. Some clones in this sample may be carry-over from other donors' samples. In nucleotides, the CDR3 is TGTGCCAGCAGCTTAGATGGTACGGACTACAATGAGCAGTTCTTC. Translated, it gives CASSLDGTDYNEQFF.